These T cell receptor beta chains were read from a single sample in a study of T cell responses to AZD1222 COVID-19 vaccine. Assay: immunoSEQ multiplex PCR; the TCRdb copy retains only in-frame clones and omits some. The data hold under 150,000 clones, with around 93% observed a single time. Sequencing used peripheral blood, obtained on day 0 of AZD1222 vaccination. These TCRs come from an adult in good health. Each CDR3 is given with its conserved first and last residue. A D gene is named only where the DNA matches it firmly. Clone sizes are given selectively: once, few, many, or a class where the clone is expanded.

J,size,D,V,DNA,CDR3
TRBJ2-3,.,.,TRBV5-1,TGCGCCAGCAGCTTAGAGACCAGCACAGATACGCAGTATTTT,CASSLETSTDTQYF
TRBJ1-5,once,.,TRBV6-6,TGTGCCAGCAGCCGACGGGGGGACCGAACATTGAATCAGCCCCAGCATTTT,CASSRRGDRTLNQPQHF
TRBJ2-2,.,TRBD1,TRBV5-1,TGCGCCAGCAGCTTTATTACAGGGGAAACCGGGGAGCTGTTTTTT,CASSFITGETGELFF
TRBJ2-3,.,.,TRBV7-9,TGTGCCAGCAGCTTATTGGGGGTTGTGGCCGATACGCAGTATTTT,CASSLLGVVADTQYF
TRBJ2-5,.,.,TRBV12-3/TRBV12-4,TGTGCCAGCAGTTTTGGGGGGGCGACCCAGTACTTC,CASSFGGATQYF
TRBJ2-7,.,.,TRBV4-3,TGCGCCAGCTCCCCCGGGACTCCCTTCGGCGAGCAGTACTTC,CASSPGTPFGEQYF
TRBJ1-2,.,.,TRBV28,TGTGCCAGCAGTCGCCCGGATAACTATGGCTACACCTTC,CASSRPDNYGYTF
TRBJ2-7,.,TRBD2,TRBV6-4,TGTGCCAGCAGTAGGCTAGCGGGGTACGAGCAGTACTTC,CASSRLAGYEQYF
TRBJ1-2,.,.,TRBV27,TGTGCCAGCAGTGCCAGCCTTAACTATGGCTACACCTTC,CASSASLNYGYTF
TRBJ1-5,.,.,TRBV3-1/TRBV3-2,TGTGCCAGCAGCCACAGCGGGGGGTCCCATCAGCCCCAGCATTTT,CASSHSGGSHQPQHF
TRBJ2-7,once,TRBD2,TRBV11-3,TGTGCCAGCAGCTCTAGGACTAGCTACTACGAGCAGTACTTC,CASSSRTSYYEQYF
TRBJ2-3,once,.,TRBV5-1,TGCGCCAGCAGCTTGGATTCAGATACGCAGTATTTT,CASSLDSDTQYF
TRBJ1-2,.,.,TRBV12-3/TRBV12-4,TGTGCCAGCAAAAGGAACGGTAACTATGGCTACACCTTC,CASKRNGNYGYTF
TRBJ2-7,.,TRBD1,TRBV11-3,TGTGCCAGCAGCACAGGTGGGGGACAGACCTACGAGCAGTACTTC,CASSTGGGQTYEQYF
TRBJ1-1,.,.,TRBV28,TGTGCCAGCAGCCGCCGCGGTAACACTGAAGCTTTCTTT,CASSRRGNTEAFF
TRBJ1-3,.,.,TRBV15,TGTGCCACCAGCAGACCGGCTGGAAACACCATATATTTT,CATSRPAGNTIYF
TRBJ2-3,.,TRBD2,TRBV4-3,TGCGCCAGCAGCCAAGGACTAGCGGGCGGGCGGGATACGCAGTATTTT,CASSQGLAGGRDTQYF
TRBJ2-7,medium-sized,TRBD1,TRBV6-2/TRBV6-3,TGTGCCAGCAGTCGCTCCGGGACAGCAACTTACGAGCAGTACTTC,CASSRSGTATYEQYF
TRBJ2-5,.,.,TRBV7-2,TGTGCCAGCAGCTTAACAGAGACCCAGTACTTC,CASSLTETQYF
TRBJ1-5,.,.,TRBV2,TGTGCCAGCACAGGGGCCTATAGCAATCAGCCCCAGCATTTT,CASTGAYSNQPQHF
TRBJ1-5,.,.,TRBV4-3,TGCGCCAGCAGCCAAGATTTCCAGGAGGATCAGCCCCAGCATTTT,CASSQDFQEDQPQHF
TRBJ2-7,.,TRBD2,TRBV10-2,TGCGCCAGCAGTCGCTCCCCTCCGGGACTAGCCTCGTACGAGCAGTACTTC,CASSRSPPGLASYEQYF
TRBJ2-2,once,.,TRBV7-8,TGTGCCAGCAGCTTTGCCGGGGAGCTGTTTTTT,CASSFAGELFF
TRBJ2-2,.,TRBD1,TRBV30,TGTGCCTGGAACAGGGGAAGAACCGGGGAGCTGTTTTTT,CAWNRGRTGELFF
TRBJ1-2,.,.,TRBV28,TGTGCCAGCAGGAGGGGTGTCCGTAACTATGGCTACACCTTC,CASRRGVRNYGYTF
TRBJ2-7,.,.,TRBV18,TGTGCCAGCTCACCACCGGGGTGGGGGAACTACGAGCAGTACTTC,CASSPPGWGNYEQYF
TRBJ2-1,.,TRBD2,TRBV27,TGTGCCAGCAGTCTGGGACTAGCGGGGGGAATAAGCTCCTACAATGAGCAGTTCTTC,CASSLGLAGGISSYNEQFF
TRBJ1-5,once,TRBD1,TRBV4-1,TGCGCCAGCAGCCAAGATTGGGACAGGGGGTACCAGCCCCAGCATTTT,CASSQDWDRGYQPQHF
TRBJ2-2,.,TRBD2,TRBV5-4,TGTGCCAGCAGCTTGGTAGCGGGGGGCAACACCGGGGAGCTGTTTTTT,CASSLVAGGNTGELFF
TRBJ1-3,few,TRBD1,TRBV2,TGTGCCAGCAGGCACAGGGGATCCCCTGGAAACACCATATATTTT,CASRHRGSPGNTIYF
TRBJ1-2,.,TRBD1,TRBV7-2,TGTGCCAGCAGCTTTACCCCCGGGACAGGCTATGGCTACACCTTC,CASSFTPGTGYGYTF
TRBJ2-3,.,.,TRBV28,TGTGCCAGCATGGCCCAGGGGGGAACAGATACGCAGTATTTT,CASMAQGGTDTQYF
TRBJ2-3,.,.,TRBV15,TGTGCCACCAGCAGATCAAACCCTAGCACAGATACGCAGTATTTT,CATSRSNPSTDTQYF
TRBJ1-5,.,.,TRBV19,TGTGCCAGTAGTATTGGAGGATTGTTAAATCAGCCCCAGCATTTT,CASSIGGLLNQPQHF
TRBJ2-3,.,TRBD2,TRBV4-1,TGCGCCAGCAGCCAGGCTAGCGGCCTAGGGCCAGATACGCAGTATTTT,CASSQASGLGPDTQYF
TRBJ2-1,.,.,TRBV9,TGTGCCAGCAGCGGCCGGACTCCACTCGAGCAGTTCTTC,CASSGRTPLEQFF
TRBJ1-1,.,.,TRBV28,TGTGCCAGCAGCCTGGGGGGCCTGAACACTGAAGCTTTCTTT,CASSLGGLNTEAFF
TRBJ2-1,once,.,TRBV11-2,TGTGCCAGCAGCTTGGCTGTAGGGGGGGAGCAGTTCTTC,CASSLAVGGEQFF
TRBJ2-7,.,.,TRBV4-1,TGCGCCAGCAGCCAAGATCGGGGCAGGATTCTGTACTTC,CASSQDRGRILYF
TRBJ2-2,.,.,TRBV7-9,TGTGCCAGCAGCTTAGGAGGGGGAGACACCGGGGAGCTGTTTTTT,CASSLGGGDTGELFF
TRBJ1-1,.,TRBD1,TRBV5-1,TGCGCCAGCAGCCCCGGGACAGGGCTCACTGAAGCTTTCTTT,CASSPGTGLTEAFF
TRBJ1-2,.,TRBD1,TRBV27,TGTGCCAGCAGTTTAGACAGGGGGCATGGCTACACCTTC,CASSLDRGHGYTF
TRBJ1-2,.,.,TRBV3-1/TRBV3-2,TGTGCCAGCAGCCGACGGGTGAACTATGGCTACACCTTC,CASSRRVNYGYTF
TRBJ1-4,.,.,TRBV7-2,TGTGCCAGCAGCTACAACCCGGTGGCAACTAATGAAAAACTGTTTTTT,CASSYNPVATNEKLFF
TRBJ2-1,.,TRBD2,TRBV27,TGTGCCAGCAGTTTGCTTAGCGGGGGGGAGAATGAGCAGTTCTTC,CASSLLSGGENEQFF
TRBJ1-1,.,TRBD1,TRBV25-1,TGTGCCAGCAGCGCAGGGGGCGCGGAAGCTTTCTTT,CASSAGGAEAFF
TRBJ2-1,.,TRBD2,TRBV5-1,TGCGCCAGCAGCCTCGCAGGGCTAGCGGGAGGCAATGAGCAGTTCTTC,CASSLAGLAGGNEQFF
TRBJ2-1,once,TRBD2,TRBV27,TGTGCCAGCAGCCTCCGCATTCGGCGGGAGGGAGGGCCACTCAATGAGCAGTTCTTC,CASSLRIRREGGPLNEQFF
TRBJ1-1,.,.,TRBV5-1,TGCGCCAGCAGCGCTAGCGGGATGATCGCTGAAGCTTTCTTT,CASSASGMIAEAFF
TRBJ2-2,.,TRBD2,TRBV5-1,TGCGCCAGTAAGCGGGAGGGCAACACCGGGGAGCTGTTTTTT,CASKREGNTGELFF
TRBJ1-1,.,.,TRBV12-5,TGTGCTAGCAGACAGGCTCACACTGAAGCTTTCTTT,CASRQAHTEAFF
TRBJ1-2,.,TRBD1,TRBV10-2,TGCGCCACCTTACCCGGGACAGCCTATGGCTACACCTTC,CATLPGTAYGYTF
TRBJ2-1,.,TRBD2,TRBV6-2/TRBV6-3,TGTGCCAGCAGCCTCCGTCCGGGACTAGCGGAGAATGAGCAGTTCTTC,CASSLRPGLAENEQFF
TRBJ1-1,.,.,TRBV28,TGTGCCAGCACATACCCGGGGGCGAAAAGTAAAGCTTTCTTT,CASTYPGAKSKAFF
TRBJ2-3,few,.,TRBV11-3,TGTGCCAGCAGCCTCCTGGGGGTCCCGCAGTATTTT,CASSLLGVPQYF
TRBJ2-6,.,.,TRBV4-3,TGCGCCAGCAGCCCGTCGACATCCACCTCTGGGGCCAACGTCCTGACTTTC,CASSPSTSTSGANVLTF
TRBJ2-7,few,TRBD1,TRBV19,TGTGCCAGTAGTAGCCGGGACAGGCACTCCTACGAGCAGTACTTC,CASSSRDRHSYEQYF
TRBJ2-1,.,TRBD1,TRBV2,TGTGCCAGCAGTGCTGACAGGGGCAGGTACAATGAGCAGTTCTTC,CASSADRGRYNEQFF